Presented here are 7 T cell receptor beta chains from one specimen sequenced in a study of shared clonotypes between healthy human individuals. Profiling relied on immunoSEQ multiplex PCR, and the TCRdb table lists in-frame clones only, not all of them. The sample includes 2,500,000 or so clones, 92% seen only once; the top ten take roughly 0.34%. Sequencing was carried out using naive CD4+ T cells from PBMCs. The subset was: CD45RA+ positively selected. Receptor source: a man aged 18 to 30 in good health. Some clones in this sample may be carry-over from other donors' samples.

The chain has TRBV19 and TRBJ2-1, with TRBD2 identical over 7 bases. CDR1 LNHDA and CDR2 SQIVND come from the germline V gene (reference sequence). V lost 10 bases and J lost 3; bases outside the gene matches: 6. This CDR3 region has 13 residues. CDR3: CATRLASYNEQFF. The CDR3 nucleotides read TGTGCCACACGACTAGCCAGCTACAATGAGCAGTTCTTC. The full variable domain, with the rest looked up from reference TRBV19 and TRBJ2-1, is DGGITQSPKYLFRKEGQNVTLSCEQNLNHDAMYWYRQDPGQGLRLIYYSQIVNDFQKGDIAEGYSVSREKKESFPLTVTSAQKNPTAFYLCATRLASYNEQFFGPGTRLTVL.

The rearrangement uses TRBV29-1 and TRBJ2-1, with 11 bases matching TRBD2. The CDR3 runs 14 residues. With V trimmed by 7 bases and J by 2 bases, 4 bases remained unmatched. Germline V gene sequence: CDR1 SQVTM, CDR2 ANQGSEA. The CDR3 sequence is CSALTSGAYNEQFF. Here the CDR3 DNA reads TGCAGCGCCCTGACTAGCGGGGCCTACAATGAGCAGTTCTTC.

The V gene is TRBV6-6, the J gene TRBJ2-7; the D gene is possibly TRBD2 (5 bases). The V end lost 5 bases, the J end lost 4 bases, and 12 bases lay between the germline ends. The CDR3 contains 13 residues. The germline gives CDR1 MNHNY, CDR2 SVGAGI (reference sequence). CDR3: CASSRGGQYEQYF. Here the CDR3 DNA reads TGTGCCAGCAGTCGCGGAGGCCAATACGAGCAGTACTTC.

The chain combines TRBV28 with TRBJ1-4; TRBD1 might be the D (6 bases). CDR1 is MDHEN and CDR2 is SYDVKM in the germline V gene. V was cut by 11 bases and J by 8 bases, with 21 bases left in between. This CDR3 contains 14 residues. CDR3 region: CAVRGGTIGEKLFF. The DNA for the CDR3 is TGTGCCGTCCGGGGGGGCACGATCGGGGAAAAACTGTTTTTT.

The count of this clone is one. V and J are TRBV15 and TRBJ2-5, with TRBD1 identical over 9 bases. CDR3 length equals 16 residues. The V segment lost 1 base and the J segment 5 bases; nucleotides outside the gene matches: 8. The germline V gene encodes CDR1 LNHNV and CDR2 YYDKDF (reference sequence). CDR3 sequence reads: CATSRVPGQGRETQYF. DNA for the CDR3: TGTGCCACCAGCAGAGTACCGGGACAGGGAAGGGAGACCCAGTACTTC.

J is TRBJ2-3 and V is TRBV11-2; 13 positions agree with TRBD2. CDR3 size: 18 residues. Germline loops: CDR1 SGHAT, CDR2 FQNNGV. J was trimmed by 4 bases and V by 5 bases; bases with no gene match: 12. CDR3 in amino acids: CASSADPWTSGSSDTQYF. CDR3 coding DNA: TGTGCCAGCAGCGCCGATCCGTGGACTAGCGGGAGTTCAGATACGCAGTATTTT. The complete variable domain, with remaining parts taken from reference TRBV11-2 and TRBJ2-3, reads EAGVAQSPRYKIIEKRQSVAFWCNPISGHATLYWYQQILGQGPKLLIQFQNNGVVDDSQLPKDRFSAERLKGVDSTLKIQPAKLEDSAVYLCASSADPWTSGSSDTQYFGPGTRLTVL.

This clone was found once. CDR3 protein: CASRLSLSEQYF. The DNA of the CDR3 is TGTGCCAGCAGGCTTAGTTTGAGCGAGCAGTACTTC. The chain joins TRBV28 to TRBJ2-7; D is uncertain. Germline V gene lookup returns CDR1 MDHEN and CDR2 SYDVKM. The V and J ends lost 6 bases and 6 bases respectively, with 12 bases between them. This CDR3 is built from 12 residues.